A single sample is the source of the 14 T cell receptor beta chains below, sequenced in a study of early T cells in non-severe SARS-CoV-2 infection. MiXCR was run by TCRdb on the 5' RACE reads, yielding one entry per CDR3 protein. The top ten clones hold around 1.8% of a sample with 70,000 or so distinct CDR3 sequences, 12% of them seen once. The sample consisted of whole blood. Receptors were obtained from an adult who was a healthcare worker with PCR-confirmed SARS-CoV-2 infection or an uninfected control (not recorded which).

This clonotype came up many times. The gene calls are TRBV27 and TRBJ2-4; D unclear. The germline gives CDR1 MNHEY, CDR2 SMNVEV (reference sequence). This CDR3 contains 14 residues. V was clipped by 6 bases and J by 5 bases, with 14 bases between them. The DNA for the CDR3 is TGTGCCAGCAGCCCTGAGGCTCTCCAAAACATTCAGTACTTC. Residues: CASSPEALQNIQYF.

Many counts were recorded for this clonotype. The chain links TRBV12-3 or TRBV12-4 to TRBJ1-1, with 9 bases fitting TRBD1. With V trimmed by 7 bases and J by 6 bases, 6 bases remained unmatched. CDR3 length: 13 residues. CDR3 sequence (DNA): TGTGCCAGCATCCGGGACAGGGTCCCTGAAGCTTTCTTT. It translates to CASIRDRVPEAFF.

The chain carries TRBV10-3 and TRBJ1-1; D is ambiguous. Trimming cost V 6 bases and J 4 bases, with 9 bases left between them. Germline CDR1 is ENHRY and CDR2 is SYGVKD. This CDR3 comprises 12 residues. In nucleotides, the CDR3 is TGTGCCATCAGCCGGGGATTCACTGAAGCTTTCTTT. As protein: CAISRGFTEAFF.

CDR3 protein: CASAHSRIQGGDEQFF. Here the CDR3 DNA reads TGCGCCAGCGCCCATTCTCGGATCCAAGGAGGGGATGAGCAGTTCTTC. The V call is TRBV4-3, the J call TRBJ2-1, with a tentative D call TRBD2 (6 bases). The CDR3 runs to 16 residues. Germline CDR1 and CDR2: LGHNA and YSLEER. Trimming pared 8 bases from V and 8 bases from J, leaving 25 bases between.

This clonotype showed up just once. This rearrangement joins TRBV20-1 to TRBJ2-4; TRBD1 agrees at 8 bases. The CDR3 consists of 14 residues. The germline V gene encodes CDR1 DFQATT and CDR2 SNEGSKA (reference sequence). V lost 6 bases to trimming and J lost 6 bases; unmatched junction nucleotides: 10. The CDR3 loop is CSAKERDRRNIQYF. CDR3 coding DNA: TGCAGTGCAAAGGAACGGGACAGGCGAAACATTCAGTACTTC.

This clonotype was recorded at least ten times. The DNA of the CDR3 is TGTGCCAGCAGCCCCGGCCCGACTTACAATGAGCAGTTCTTC. Translation gives CASSPGPTYNEQFF. The chain uses TRBV7-6 and TRBJ2-1, with D uncertain. Germline assignment: CDR1 SGHVS and CDR2 FNYEAQ. Trimming took off 5 bases at V and 4 bases at J, with 12 bases between the two ends. The CDR3 extends over 14 amino acids.

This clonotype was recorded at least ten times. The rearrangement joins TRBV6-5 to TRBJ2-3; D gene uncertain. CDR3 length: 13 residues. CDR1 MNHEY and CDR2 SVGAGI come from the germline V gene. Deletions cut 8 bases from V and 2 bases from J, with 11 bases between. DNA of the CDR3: TGTGCCAGCGGTGGAACCTTCACAGATACGCAGTATTTT. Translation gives CASGGTFTDTQYF.

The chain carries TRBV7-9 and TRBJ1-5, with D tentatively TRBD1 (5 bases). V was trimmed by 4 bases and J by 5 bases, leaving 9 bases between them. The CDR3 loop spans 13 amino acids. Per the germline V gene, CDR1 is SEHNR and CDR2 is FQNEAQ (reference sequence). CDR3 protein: CASSSQGDQPQHF. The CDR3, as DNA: TGTGCCAGCAGCTCTCAGGGAGATCAGCCCCAGCATTTT.

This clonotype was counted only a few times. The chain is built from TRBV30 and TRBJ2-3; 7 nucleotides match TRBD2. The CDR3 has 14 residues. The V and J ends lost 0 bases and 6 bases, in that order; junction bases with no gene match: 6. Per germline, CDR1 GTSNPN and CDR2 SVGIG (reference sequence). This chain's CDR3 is CAWSVAGPSDTQYF. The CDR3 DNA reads TGTGCCTGGAGTGTAGCGGGGCCATCGGATACGCAGTATTTT. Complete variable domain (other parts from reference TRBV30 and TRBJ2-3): SQTIHQWPATLVQPVGSPLSLECTVEGTSNPNLYWYRQAAGRGLQLLFYSVGIGQISSEVPQNLSASRPQDRQFILSSKKLLLSDSGFYLCAWSVAGPSDTQYFGPGTRLTVL.

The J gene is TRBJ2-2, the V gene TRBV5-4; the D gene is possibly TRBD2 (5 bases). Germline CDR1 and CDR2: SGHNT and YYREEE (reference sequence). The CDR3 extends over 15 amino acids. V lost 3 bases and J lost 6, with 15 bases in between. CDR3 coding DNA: TGTGCCAGCAGCTCCCCCGGGAATAACCCCGGGGAGCTGTTTTTT. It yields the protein CASSSPGNNPGELFF.

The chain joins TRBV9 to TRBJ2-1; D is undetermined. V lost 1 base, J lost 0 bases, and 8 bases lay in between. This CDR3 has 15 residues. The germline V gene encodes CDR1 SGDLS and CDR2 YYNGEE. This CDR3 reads CASSVTPSSYNEQFF. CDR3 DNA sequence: TGTGCCAGCAGCGTAACTCCGAGCTCCTACAATGAGCAGTTCTTC.

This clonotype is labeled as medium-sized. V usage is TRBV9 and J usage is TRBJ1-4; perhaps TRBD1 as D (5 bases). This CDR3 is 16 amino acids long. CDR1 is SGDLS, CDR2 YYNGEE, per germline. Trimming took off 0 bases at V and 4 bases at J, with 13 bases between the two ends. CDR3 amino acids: CASSVGSGFFNEKLFF. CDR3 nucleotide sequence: TGTGCCAGCAGCGTAGGATCAGGGTTCTTTAATGAAAAACTGTTTTTT.

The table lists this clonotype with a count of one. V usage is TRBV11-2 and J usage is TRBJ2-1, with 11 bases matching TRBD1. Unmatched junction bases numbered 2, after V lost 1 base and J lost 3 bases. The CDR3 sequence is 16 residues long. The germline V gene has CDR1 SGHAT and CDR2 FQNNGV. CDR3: CASSLGTGGGYNEQFF. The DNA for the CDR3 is TGTGCCAGCAGCTTAGGGACAGGGGGCGGCTACAATGAGCAGTTCTTC.

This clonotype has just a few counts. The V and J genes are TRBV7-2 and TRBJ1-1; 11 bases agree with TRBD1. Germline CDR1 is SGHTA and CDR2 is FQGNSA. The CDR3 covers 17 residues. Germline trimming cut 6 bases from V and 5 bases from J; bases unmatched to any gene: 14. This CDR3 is CASRPRTGGVGWTEAFF. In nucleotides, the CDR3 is TGTGCCAGCAGACCGAGGACAGGGGGCGTCGGTTGGACTGAAGCTTTCTTT.